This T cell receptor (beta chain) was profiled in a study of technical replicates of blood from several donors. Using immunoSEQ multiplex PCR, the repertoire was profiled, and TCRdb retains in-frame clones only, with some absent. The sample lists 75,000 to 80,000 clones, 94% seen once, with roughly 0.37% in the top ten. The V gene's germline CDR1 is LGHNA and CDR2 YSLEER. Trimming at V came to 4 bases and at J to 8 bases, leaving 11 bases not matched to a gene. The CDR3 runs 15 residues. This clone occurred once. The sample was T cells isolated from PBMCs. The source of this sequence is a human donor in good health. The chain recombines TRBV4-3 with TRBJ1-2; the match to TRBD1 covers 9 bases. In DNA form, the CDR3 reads TGCGCCAGCAGCCCGACTAGGGACAGGGAGCGAGGCTACACCTTC. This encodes CASSPTRDRERGYTF.